Listed below are T cell receptor beta chains from one sample, sequenced in a study of cytomegalovirus exposure and HLA in healthy donors. The table came from immunoSEQ multiplex PCR; TCRdb's copy has only in-frame clones and leaves some out. Found here are about 92,000 clones, about three quarters of them singletons; the top ten hold about 7%. The sequencing input was PBMCs. These receptors were collected from a man between 45 and 60 years old in good health and CMV-seropositive. CDR3s include the opening cysteine and the closing phenylalanine or tryptophan. The D gene is left open where the match is weak. Size tells how often a clone was seen (once, few, many) or the class of an expanded clone, and some rows leave it out.

V gene: TRBV19; D gene: .; CDR3 length: 15; J gene: TRBJ1-5; clone size: once; CDR3 protein: CASSSDESSNQPQHF; CDR3 DNA: TGTGCCAGTAGTTCCGATGAGTCTAGCAATCAGCCCCAGCATTTT
V gene: TRBV27; D gene: .; CDR3 length: 15; J gene: TRBJ1-2; clone size: .; CDR3 protein: CASSFLTAINYGYPF; CDR3 DNA: TGTGCCAGCAGTTTTCTGACAGCAATTAACTATGGCTACCCCTTC
V gene: TRBV5-3; D gene: TRBD1; CDR3 length: 15; J gene: TRBJ2-1; clone size: .; CDR3 protein: CARSPGTGSNNEQFF; CDR3 DNA: TGTGCCAGAAGCCCTGGGACAGGGAGTAACAATGAGCAGTTCTTC
V gene: TRBV5-1; D gene: TRBD1; CDR3 length: 15; J gene: TRBJ2-5; clone size: .; CDR3 protein: CASSTGTGVQETQYF; CDR3 DNA: TGCGCCAGCAGCACAGGGACAGGGGTTCAAGAGACCCAGTACTTC
V gene: TRBV6-1; D gene: TRBD1; CDR3 length: 14; J gene: TRBJ1-2; clone size: .; CDR3 protein: CASSEEAGGSGYTF; CDR3 DNA: TGTGCCAGCAGTGAAGAGGCAGGGGGAAGTGGCTACACCTTC
V gene: TRBV18; D gene: .; CDR3 length: 14; J gene: TRBJ1-1; clone size: .; CDR3 protein: CASSPPSGETEAFF; CDR3 DNA: TGTGCCAGCTCACCACCATCGGGGGAGACTGAAGCTTTCTTT
V gene: TRBV5-1; D gene: .; CDR3 length: 14; J gene: TRBJ2-2; clone size: .; CDR3 protein: CASSPGGFAGELFF; CDR3 DNA: TGCGCCAGCAGCCCTGGGGGGTTCGCCGGGGAGCTGTTTTTT
V gene: TRBV7-2; D gene: .; CDR3 length: 14; J gene: TRBJ1-1; clone size: .; CDR3 protein: CASSRPGRPTEAFF; CDR3 DNA: TGTGCCAGCAGCAGACCAGGGAGGCCCACTGAAGCTTTCTTT
V gene: TRBV11-2; D gene: .; CDR3 length: 15; J gene: TRBJ1-1; clone size: .; CDR3 protein: CASSLGPGKDTEAFF; CDR3 DNA: TGTGCCAGCAGCTTAGGGCCGGGGAAGGACACTGAAGCTTTCTTT
V gene: TRBV12-2; D gene: .; CDR3 length: 18; J gene: TRBJ2-5; clone size: .; CDR3 protein: CASRLGRRWIPLQETQYF; CDR3 DNA: TGTGCAAGTCGCTTAGGTCGCCGGTGGATCCCACTACAAGAGACCCAGTACTTC
V gene: TRBV30; D gene: .; CDR3 length: 12; J gene: TRBJ2-5; clone size: few; CDR3 protein: CAWSLDQETQYF; CDR3 DNA: TGTGCCTGGTCTCTTGACCAAGAGACCCAGTACTTC
V gene: TRBV9; D gene: TRBD2; CDR3 length: 15; J gene: TRBJ2-1; clone size: .; CDR3 protein: CASSYLSSGDNEQFF; CDR3 DNA: TGTGCCAGCAGCTATCTGTCTAGCGGGGACAATGAGCAGTTCTTC
V gene: TRBV19; D gene: TRBD1; CDR3 length: 13; J gene: TRBJ2-7; clone size: .; CDR3 protein: CATRDRGGREQYF; CDR3 DNA: TGTGCCACTCGGGACAGGGGCGGACGGGAGCAGTACTTC